This T cell receptor beta chain was sequenced in a study of regulatory T cells in long-lasting Graves disease. Building of the TCR beta libraries involved iRepertoire HTBI primers and Arm-PCR of CDR3 regions. TCRdb itself ran the multiplex PCR reads through MiXCR, one entry per CDR3 protein. The sample lists 200,000 to 250,000 distinct CDR3 sequences, 20% occurring once. Time point in this sample: newly diagnosed GD, antithyroid drugs for less than 3 months. From PBMCs, RNA was extracted and then used to make the TCR library. The germline CDR1 and CDR2 sequences are MDHEN and SYDVKM. This CDR3 contains 13 residues. V lost 8 bases to trimming and J lost 2 bases, with 12 bases between them. This clonotype was observed many times. Its antigen is not identified. General study findings and limits: TRBV28, TRBJ1-2 and TRBJ2-5 emerged as the favored segments in persistent disease.

Sequenced here: peripheral blood mononuclear cells (PBMCs), sampled at new diagnosis, from a patient treated with antithyroid drugs. This clonotype was obtained from a female donor with Graves disease. The chain couples TRBV28 to TRBJ1-2; D is undetermined. The CDR3 region has the DNA TGTGCCAGCTTACATTCTGCCAACTATGGCTACACCTTC. This encodes CASLHSANYGYTF.